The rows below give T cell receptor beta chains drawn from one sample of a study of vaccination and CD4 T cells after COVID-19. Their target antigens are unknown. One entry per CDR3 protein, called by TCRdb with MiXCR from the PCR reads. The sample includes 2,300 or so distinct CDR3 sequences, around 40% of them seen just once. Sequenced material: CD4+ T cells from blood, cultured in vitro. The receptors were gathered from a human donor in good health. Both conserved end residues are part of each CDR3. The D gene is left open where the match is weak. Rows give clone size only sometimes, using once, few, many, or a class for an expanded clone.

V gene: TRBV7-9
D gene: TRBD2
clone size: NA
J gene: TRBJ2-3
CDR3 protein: CASSPRGEGYGTDTQYF
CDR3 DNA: TGTGCCAGCAGCCCGCGGGGGGAGGGATACGGCACAGATACGCAGTATTTT

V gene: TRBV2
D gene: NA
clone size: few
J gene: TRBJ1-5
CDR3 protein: CASSIQASVRPQHF
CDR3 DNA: TGTGCCAGCAGTATACAGGCGTCCGTCCGTCCCCAGCATTTT

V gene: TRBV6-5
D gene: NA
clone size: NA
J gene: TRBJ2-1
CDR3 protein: CASSYAQHNEQFF
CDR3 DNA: TGTGCCAGCAGTTACGCCCAGCACAATGAGCAGTTCTTC

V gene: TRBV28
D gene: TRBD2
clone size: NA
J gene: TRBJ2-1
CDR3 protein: CASTTGVFVTGTSGAYNEQFF
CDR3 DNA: TGTGCCAGCACCACTGGGGTGTTTGTGACAGGCACTAGCGGAGCCTACAATGAGCAGTTCTTC

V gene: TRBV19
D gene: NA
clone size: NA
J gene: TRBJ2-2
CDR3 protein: CASSRDWAGELFF
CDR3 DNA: TGTGCCAGTAGCAGGGATTGGGCCGGGGAGCTGTTTTTT

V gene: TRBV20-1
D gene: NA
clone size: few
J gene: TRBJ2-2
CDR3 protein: CSARDRTGVTGELFF
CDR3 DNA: TGCAGTGCTAGAGATCGTACAGGAGTTACCGGGGAGCTGTTTTTT

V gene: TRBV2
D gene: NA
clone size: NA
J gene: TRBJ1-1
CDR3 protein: CASSEGRGITEAFF
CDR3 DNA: TGTGCCAGCAGTGAGGGCCGGGGGATCACTGAAGCTTTCTTT

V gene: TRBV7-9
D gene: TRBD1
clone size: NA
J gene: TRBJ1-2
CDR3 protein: CASSSQRHRGGYTF
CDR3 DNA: TGTGCCAGCAGCTCCCAGCGACACAGGGGTGGCTACACCTTC

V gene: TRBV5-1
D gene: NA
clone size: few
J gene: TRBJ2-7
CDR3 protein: CASSLGPGSYEQYF
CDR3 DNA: TGCGCCAGCAGCTTGGGGCCGGGCTCCTACGAGCAGTACTTC

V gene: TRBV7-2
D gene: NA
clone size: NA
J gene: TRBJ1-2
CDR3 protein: CASSLEWGNGYTF
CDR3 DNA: TGTGCCAGCAGCTTAGAATGGGGTAACGGCTACACCTTC

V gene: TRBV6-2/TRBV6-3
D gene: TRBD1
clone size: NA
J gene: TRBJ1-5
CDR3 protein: CASSLGTEPQPQHF
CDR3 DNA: TGTGCCAGCAGCCTCGGGACAGAACCCCAGCCCCAGCATTTT

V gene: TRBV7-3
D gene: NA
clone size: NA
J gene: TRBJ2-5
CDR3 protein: CASSLTLLGTQYF
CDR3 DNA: TGTGCCAGCAGCTTAACCCTTTTAGGGACCCAGTACTTC

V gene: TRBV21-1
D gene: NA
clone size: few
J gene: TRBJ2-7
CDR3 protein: CASSKAPSYEQYF
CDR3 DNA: TGTGCCAGCAGCAAAGCCCCTTCCTACGAGCAGTACTTC

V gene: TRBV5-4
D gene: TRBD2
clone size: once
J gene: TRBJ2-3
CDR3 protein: CASSQGLAGADTQYF
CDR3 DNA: TGTGCCAGCAGTCAGGGACTAGCGGGGGCAGATACGCAGTATTTT

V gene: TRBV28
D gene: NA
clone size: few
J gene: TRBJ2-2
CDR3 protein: CASSFGANTGELFF
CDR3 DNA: TGTGCCAGCAGTTTCGGTGCGAACACCGGGGAGCTGTTTTTT

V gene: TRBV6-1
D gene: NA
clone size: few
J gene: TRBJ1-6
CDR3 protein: CASSAGPYNSPLHF
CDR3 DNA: TGTGCCAGCAGTGCCGGGCCCTATAATTCACCCCTCCACTTT

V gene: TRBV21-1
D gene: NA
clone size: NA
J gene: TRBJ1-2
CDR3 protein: CASSTLRTGDTRWDGYTF
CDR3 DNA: TGTGCCAGCAGCACACTCCGGACAGGGGATACGCGTTGGGATGGCTACACCTTC

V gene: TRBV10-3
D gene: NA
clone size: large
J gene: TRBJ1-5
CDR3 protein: CAIRPQGNQPQHF
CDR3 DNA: TGTGCCATCAGACCGCAGGGCAATCAGCCCCAGCATTTT

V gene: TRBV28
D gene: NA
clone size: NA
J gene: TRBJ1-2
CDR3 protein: CASRTSLGQGLYGYTF
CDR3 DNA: TGTGCCAGCAGAACCTCTCTGGGACAAGGCCTCTATGGCTACACCTTC

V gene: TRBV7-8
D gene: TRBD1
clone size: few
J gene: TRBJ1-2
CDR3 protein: CASSRQGGGANYGYTF
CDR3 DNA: TGTGCCAGCAGCCGACAGGGAGGGGGGGCTAACTATGGCTACACCTTC

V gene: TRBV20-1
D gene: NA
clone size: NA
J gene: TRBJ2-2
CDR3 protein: CSARDLIAGDTGEPFF
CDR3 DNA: TGCAGTGCTAGAGATCTGATAGCCGGGGACACCGGGGAGCCGTTTTTT

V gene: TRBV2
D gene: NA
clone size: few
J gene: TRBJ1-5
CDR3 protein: CASKRGDSNQPQHF
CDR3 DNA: TGTGCCAGCAAGAGAGGGGATAGCAATCAGCCCCAGCATTTT

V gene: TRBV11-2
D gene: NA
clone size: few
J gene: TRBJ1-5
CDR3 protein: CASSLAFGSNQPQHF
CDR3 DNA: TGTGCCAGCAGCTTAGCCTTTGGGAGCAATCAGCCCCAGCATTTT

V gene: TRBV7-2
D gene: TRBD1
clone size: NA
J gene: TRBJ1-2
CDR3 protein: CASSPGGQDGYGYTF
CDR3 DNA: TGTGCCAGCAGCCCAGGTGGACAGGATGGCTATGGCTACACCTTC

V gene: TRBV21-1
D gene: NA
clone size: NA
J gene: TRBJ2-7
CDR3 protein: CASKNPSGRPDSYEQYF
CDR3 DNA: TGTGCCAGCAAAAACCCTAGCGGGAGGCCCGACTCCTACGAGCAGTACTTC

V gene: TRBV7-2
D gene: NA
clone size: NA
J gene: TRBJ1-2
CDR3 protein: CASSLESRLYGYTF
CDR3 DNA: TGTGCCAGCAGCTTAGAATCCAGGCTTTATGGCTACACCTTC

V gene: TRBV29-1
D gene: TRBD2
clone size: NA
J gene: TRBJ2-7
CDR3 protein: CSVGGGSYEQYF
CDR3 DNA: TGCAGCGTTGGCGGGGGCTCCTACGAGCAGTACTTC

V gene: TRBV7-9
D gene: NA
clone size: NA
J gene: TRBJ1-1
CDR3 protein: CASGKDWTDWMNTEAFF
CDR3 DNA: TGTGCCAGCGGAAAAGACTGGACAGACTGGATGAACACTGAAGCTTTCTTT

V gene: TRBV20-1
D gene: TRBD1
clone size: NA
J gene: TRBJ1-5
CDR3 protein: CSASDRGGQPQHF
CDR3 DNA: TGCAGTGCTTCGGACAGGGGAGGTCAGCCCCAGCATTTT

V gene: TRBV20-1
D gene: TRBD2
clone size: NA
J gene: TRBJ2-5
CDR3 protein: CSAPTSGETQYF
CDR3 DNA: TGCAGTGCTCCTACTAGCGGGGAGACCCAGTACTTC

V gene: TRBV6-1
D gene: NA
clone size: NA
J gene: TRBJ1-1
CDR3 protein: CASRTLGVNTEAFF
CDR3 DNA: TGTGCCAGCAGGACCCTTGGGGTAAACACTGAAGCTTTCTTT

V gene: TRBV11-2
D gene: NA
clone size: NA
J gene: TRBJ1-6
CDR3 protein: CASSLRPGLNSPLHF
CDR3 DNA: TGTGCCAGCAGCTTACGGCCGGGGCTCAATTCACCCCTCCACTTT

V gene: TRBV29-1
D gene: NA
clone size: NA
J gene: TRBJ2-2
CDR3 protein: CSGVGGSGELFF
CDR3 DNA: TGCAGCGGCGTTGGAGGCTCCGGGGAGCTGTTTTTT

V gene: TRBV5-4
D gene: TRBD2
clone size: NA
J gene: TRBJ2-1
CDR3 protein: CASSLGLAGGPREQFF
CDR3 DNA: TGTGCCAGCAGCTTGGGACTAGCGGGGGGGCCGCGCGAGCAGTTCTTC

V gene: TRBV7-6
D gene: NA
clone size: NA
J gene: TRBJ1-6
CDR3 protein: CASSYNSLSPLHF
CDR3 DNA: TGTGCCAGCAGCTACAACAGTCTCTCACCCCTCCACTTT